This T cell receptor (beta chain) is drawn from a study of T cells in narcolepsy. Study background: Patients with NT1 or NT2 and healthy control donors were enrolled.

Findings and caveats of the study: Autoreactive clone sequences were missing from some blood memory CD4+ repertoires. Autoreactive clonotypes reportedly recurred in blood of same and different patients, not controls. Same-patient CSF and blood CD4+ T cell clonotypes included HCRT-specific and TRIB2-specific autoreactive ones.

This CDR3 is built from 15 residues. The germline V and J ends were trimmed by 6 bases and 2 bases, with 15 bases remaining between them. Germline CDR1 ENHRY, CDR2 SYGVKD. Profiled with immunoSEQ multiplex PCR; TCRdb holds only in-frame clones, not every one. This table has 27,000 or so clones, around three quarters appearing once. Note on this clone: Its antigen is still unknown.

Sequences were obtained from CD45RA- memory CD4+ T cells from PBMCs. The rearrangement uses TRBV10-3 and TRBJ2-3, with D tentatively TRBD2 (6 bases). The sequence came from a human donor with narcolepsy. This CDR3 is CAIRTLALDTDTQYF. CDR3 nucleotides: TGTGCCATCAGGACACTAGCTTTGGACACAGATACGCAGTATTTT.